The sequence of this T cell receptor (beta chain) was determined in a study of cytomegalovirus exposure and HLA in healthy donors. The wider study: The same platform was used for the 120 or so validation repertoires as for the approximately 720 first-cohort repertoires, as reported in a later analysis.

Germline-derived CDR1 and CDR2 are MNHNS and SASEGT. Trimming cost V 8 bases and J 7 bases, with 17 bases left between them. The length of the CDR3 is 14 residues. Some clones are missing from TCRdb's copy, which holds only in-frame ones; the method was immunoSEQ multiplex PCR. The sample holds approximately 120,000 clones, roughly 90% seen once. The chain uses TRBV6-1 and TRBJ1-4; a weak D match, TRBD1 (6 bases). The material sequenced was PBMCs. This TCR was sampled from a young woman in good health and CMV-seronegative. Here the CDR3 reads CASRLDGGTEKLFF. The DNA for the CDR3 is TGTGCCAGCCGCCTCGATGGGGGCACTGAAAAACTGTTTTTT.